Below, 26 T cell receptor beta chains from the same sample are listed, as sequenced in a study of T cell repertoires in cytomegalovirus infection. TCRdb passed the reads through MiXCR, listing each CDR3 protein once. This table has 400,000 or so distinct CDR3 sequences, approximately 18% appearing once. Sequenced input: PBMCs. The receptor set was obtained from a human donor in good health (CMV status not recorded). Some clones in this sample may be carry-over from other donors' samples.

A note on this clonotype: A read error may be the cause here, since a much bigger clone is one base away. This chain links TRBV15 with TRBJ1-5, with D perhaps TRBD1 (6 bases). The germline V gene has CDR1 LNHNV and CDR2 YYDKDF (reference sequence). The CDR3 sequence is 16 residues long. For the CDR3, the DNA is TGTACCACCAGCAGAGGAACCATTCAGGGGAATCAGCCCCAGCATTTT. This translates into CTTSRGTIQGNQPQHF.

This clonotype has just a few counts. The chain has TRBV6-6 and TRBJ1-2; 9 bases fit TRBD1. The CDR3 length is 12 residues. J was trimmed by 8 bases and V by 7 bases; bases with no gene match: 5. Germline CDR1 MNHNY, CDR2 SVGAGI (reference sequence). The DNA of the CDR3 is TGTGCCAGCAAGGACAGGGGACTGGGCTACACCTTC. Translated, it gives CASKDRGLGYTF.

This clonotype was observed at least ten times. V gene TRBV6-1 combines with J gene TRBJ1-1; possible D gene TRBD1, 6 bases. Trimming cost V 6 bases and J 0 bases, with 11 bases left between them. This CDR3 spans 14 amino acids. Germline CDR1 and CDR2: MNHNS and SASEGT. CDR3 loop: CASRKDRLNTEAFF. In nucleotides, the CDR3 is TGTGCCAGCAGGAAGGACAGACTGAACACTGAAGCTTTCTTT.

This clonotype was seen many times. This chain connects TRBV7-8 to TRBJ1-6; D call uncertain. V was pared by 5 bases and J by 8 bases, with 13 bases between. Germline CDR1 SGHVS, CDR2 FQNEAQ. The CDR3 runs to 14 residues. The chain's CDR3 is CASSHSSRHSPLHF. The CDR3 DNA is TGTGCCAGCAGCCACTCCAGTAGGCATTCACCCCTCCACTTT.

This clonotype was seen a few times. The chain joins TRBV7-9 to TRBJ2-7; D not certain. The CDR3 is 18 residues long. Trimming stripped 5 bases from V and 1 base from J, with 24 bases between. The germline V gene has CDR1 SEHNR and CDR2 FQNEAQ (reference sequence). This CDR3 is CASSREGWAQWKSYEQYF. Written as DNA, the CDR3 is TGTGCCAGCAGCAGAGAAGGATGGGCCCAGTGGAAATCCTACGAGCAGTACTTC. The whole variable domain, remainder taken from reference TRBV7-9 and TRBJ2-7, is DTGVSQNPRHKITKRGQNVTFRCDPISEHNRLYWYRQTLGQGPEFLTYFQNEAQLEKSRLLSDRFSAERPKGSFSTLEIQRTEQGDSAMYLCASSREGWAQWKSYEQYFGPGTRLTVT.

The V gene is TRBV24-1, the J gene TRBJ1-1, with 9 positions matching TRBD1. This CDR3 contains 15 residues. Per germline, CDR1 KGHDR and CDR2 SFDVKD. V lost 6 bases, J lost 1 base, and 5 bases stayed unmatched. The CDR3 coding sequence is TGTGCCACCAGTTCATCGACAGGGGGGAACACTGAAGCTTTCTTT. Its translation: CATSSSTGGNTEAFF.

In its sample, this clonotype was seen many times. This chain links TRBV12-3 or TRBV12-4 with TRBJ2-3; no reliable D call. The CDR3 extends over 13 amino acids. The V end lost 7 bases, the J end lost 1 base, and 9 bases lay between the germline ends. CDR3 sequence reads: CASTRPGTDTQYF. As DNA, the CDR3 is TGTGCCAGCACCAGGCCCGGCACAGATACGCAGTATTTT.

This clonotype was found many times. The chain couples TRBV6-4 to TRBJ2-3; D uncertain. The ends were cut back, 4 bases at V and 1 base at J, with 12 bases in the middle. The length of the CDR3 is 15 residues. In germline, CDR1 is MRHNA, CDR2 SNTAGT. The CDR3 spells CASSVAKGGTDTQYF. In DNA, the CDR3 is TGTGCCAGCAGTGTCGCGAAGGGTGGCACAGATACGCAGTATTTT.

This clonotype was recorded many times. The V and J genes are TRBV20-1 and TRBJ1-1; D uncertain. The length of the CDR3 is 13 residues. CDR1 is DFQATT, CDR2 SNEGSKA, per germline (reference sequence). V gave up 8 bases and J gave up 1 base, with 14 bases separating them. The CDR3 loop reads CSTRSRRNTEAFF. The CDR3 DNA follows: TGCAGTACCCGCTCCCGGAGGAACACTGAAGCTTTCTTT.

The V call is TRBV11-2, the J call TRBJ2-3; 8 nucleotides match TRBD2. J was trimmed by 0 bases and V by 5 bases; bases with no gene match: 4. This CDR3 comprises 15 residues. Germline lookup yields CDR1 SGHAT and CDR2 FQNNGV. CDR3 DNA sequence: TGTGCCAGCAGCCGCGGGGGGCAGAGCACAGATACGCAGTATTTT. It translates to CASSRGGQSTDTQYF.

This clonotype was recorded a few times. The chain has TRBV20-1 and TRBJ2-7; 8 bases agree with TRBD2. Germline CDR1 is DFQATT and CDR2 is SNEGSKA (reference sequence). With V trimmed by 6 bases and J by 4 bases, 5 bases remained unmatched. The CDR3 is 12 amino acids. The CDR3 is CSADSGKYEQYF. The CDR3 nucleotides read TGCAGTGCCGATAGCGGGAAGTACGAGCAGTACTTC.

This clonotype was detected ten times or more. J is TRBJ2-1 and V is TRBV27; possibly TRBD2 for D (6 bases). CDR3 length: 15 residues. The V gene's germline CDR1 is MNHEY and CDR2 SMNVEV (reference sequence). The V gene lost 5 bases and the J gene lost 4 bases, with 15 bases spanning the gap. CDR3 nucleotide sequence: TGTGCCAGCAGTGGAGGGAGTAGCGGTTACAATGAGCAGTTCTTC. Translating gives CASSGGSSGYNEQFF.

This clonotype was observed a handful of times. The chain couples TRBV7-2 to TRBJ2-2; no reliable D call. V lost 1 base and J 7 bases, leaving 13 bases between the germline ends. CDR1 is SGHTA, CDR2 FQGNSA, per germline. This CDR3 is 15 amino acids long. The CDR3 DNA reads as TGTGCCAGCAGCTTAGGTGTTAGTATGGTCGGGGAGCTGTTTTTT. It yields the protein CASSLGVSMVGELFF.

This clonotype came up many times. The V call is TRBV7-6, the J call TRBJ2-6; weak D call: TRBD1 (5 bases). V lost 5 bases and J lost 2, with 7 bases in between. Germline V gene lookup returns CDR1 SGHVS and CDR2 FNYEAQ. This CDR3 contains 14 residues. The CDR3 spells CASSPRAGANVLTF. Here the CDR3 DNA reads TGTGCCAGCAGCCCCAGGGCTGGGGCCAACGTCCTGACTTTC.

This clonotype came up many times. The chain couples TRBV18 to TRBJ2-3; D unresolved. V was shortened by 8 bases and J by 0 bases, with 9 bases between the two germline ends. Germline lookup yields CDR1 KGHSH and CDR2 LQKENI. The CDR3 totals 13 residues. The CDR3: CASSPTSTDTQYF. The CDR3, as DNA: TGTGCCAGCAGCCCGACTAGCACAGATACGCAGTATTTT.

As DNA, the CDR3 is TGTGCCTGGACCGAAGGCGGGAGTTTCTCCTACAATGAGCAGTTCTTC. Translated, it gives CAWTEGGSFSYNEQFF. V and J are TRBV30 and TRBJ2-1; 7 positions agree with TRBD2. This CDR3 comprises 16 residues. V lost 4 bases to trimming and J lost 0 bases; unmatched junction nucleotides: 9. CDR1 is GTSNPN, CDR2 SVGIG, per germline (reference sequence).

This clonotype was detected only a few times. The chain couples TRBV7-2 to TRBJ1-2; D gene ambiguous. With 0 bases removed from V and 8 bases from J, the gap between germline ends came to 13 bases. The germline V gene has CDR1 SGHTA and CDR2 FQGNSA. There are 14 residues in the CDR3. The CDR3 sequence: CASSLAFAGYGYTF. The DNA of the CDR3 is TGTGCCAGCAGCTTAGCCTTTGCGGGGTACGGCTACACCTTC.

The chain employs TRBV27 and TRBJ2-5; 9 bases agree with TRBD2. Germline V gives CDR1 MNHEY, CDR2 SMNVEV (reference sequence). There are 15 residues in the CDR3. V gave up 5 bases and J gave up 4 bases; unmatched junction bases: 8. In DNA form, the CDR3 reads TGTGCCAGCAGTGCCCGGACTAGCGTCACAGAGACCCAGTACTTC. Translation gives CASSARTSVTETQYF.

V and J are TRBV7-6 and TRBJ2-3; 8 nucleotides line up with TRBD1. The CDR3 loop spans 19 amino acids. In germline, CDR1 is SGHVS, CDR2 FNYEAQ. V was pared by 2 bases and J by 0 bases, with 13 bases of the junction left unmatched. This CDR3 is CASSLILSGGLLSTDTQYF. For the CDR3, the DNA is TGTGCCAGCAGCTTAATTTTGTCAGGGGGCCTTCTTAGCACAGATACGCAGTATTTT.

This clonotype was seen many times. V is TRBV19 and J is TRBJ1-5; D possibly corresponds to TRBD1 (5 bases). Trimming took off 8 bases at V and 6 bases at J, with 17 bases between the two ends. Germline CDR1 is LNHDA and CDR2 is SQIVND (reference sequence). The CDR3 is made up of 14 amino acids. The CDR3 loop is CASSFDSARQPQHF. DNA of the CDR3: TGTGCCAGTTCGTTCGACAGCGCACGTCAGCCCCAGCATTTT.

This clonotype was counted ten times or more. V usage is TRBV7-2 and J usage is TRBJ2-2, with D tentatively TRBD1 or TRBD2 (5 bases each). V shed 5 bases and J shed 3 bases, with 16 bases lying between them. The CDR3 length is 16 residues. CDR1 is SGHTA and CDR2 is FQGNSA in the germline V gene. The CDR3 sequence: CASSIDRDAYTGELFF. The CDR3 DNA follows: TGTGCCAGCAGCATAGACCGGGACGCCTACACCGGGGAGCTGTTTTTT.

This clonotype was picked up many times. This CDR3 reads CASSLNRGRNGYTF. As DNA, the CDR3 is TGTGCCAGCAGCTTAAACAGAGGGAGGAATGGCTACACCTTC. This chain links TRBV7-2 with TRBJ1-2; no clear D gene. The CDR3 extends over 14 amino acids. In germline, CDR1 is SGHTA, CDR2 FQGNSA. V was cut by 2 bases and J by 6 bases, with 13 bases left in between.

The rearrangement joins TRBV30 to TRBJ2-1, with D hard to call. Trimming took 2 bases from V and 8 from J, leaving 10 bases between them. The V gene's germline CDR1 is GTSNPN and CDR2 SVGIG (reference sequence). The CDR3 is made up of 12 amino acids. The CDR3 sequence: CAWSPLMDEQFF. The CDR3 DNA reads TGTGCCTGGAGTCCACTCATGGATGAGCAGTTCTTC.

The chain has TRBV30 and TRBJ2-1, with TRBD1 identical over 7 bases. V shed 3 bases, J shed 7 bases, and the junction held 6 bases outside the gene matches. CDR3 size: 13 residues. In germline, CDR1 is GTSNPN, CDR2 SVGIG (reference sequence). CDR3 bases: TGTGCCTGGAGGGACAGGCCCTTAAATGAGCAGTTCTTC. Translating it yields CAWRDRPLNEQFF.

This clonotype was detected ten times or more. The chain links TRBV7-9 to TRBJ2-1; D not resolved. V was cut by 4 bases and J by 4 bases, with 8 bases left in between. CDR1 is SEHNR and CDR2 is FQNEAQ in the germline V gene (reference sequence). This CDR3 contains 13 residues. The CDR3 loop reads CASSSPVYNEQFF. As DNA, the CDR3 is TGTGCCAGCAGCTCCCCAGTTTACAATGAGCAGTTCTTC.

In DNA, the CDR3 is TGTGCCAGCAGTTCCTGGCAGGGAGGGAACACTGAAGCTTTCTTT. This gives the protein CASSSWQGGNTEAFF. The rearrangement links TRBV28 to TRBJ1-1; D may be TRBD1 (5 bases). Trimming left V 4 bases short and J 1 base short, with 13 bases between. Germline lookup yields CDR1 MDHEN and CDR2 SYDVKM. CDR3 size: 15 residues.